Reported below is one T cell receptor (beta chain). The data originate from a study of blood T cell repertoires in COVID-19. The ends were cut back, 5 bases at V and 5 bases at J, with 9 bases in the middle. Germline V gene lookup returns CDR1 LNHDA and CDR2 SQIVND (reference sequence). CDR3 length: 12 residues. Method: immunoSEQ multiplex PCR; TCRdb's copy keeps in-frame clones and lacks some. This table holds about 400,000 clones, roughly 86% found once. Participants were placed into cohorts based on the clinical history they reported. The genes are TRBV19 and TRBJ1-1; D not certain. Sequencing used PBMCs or T cells enriched from blood (not recorded which). The clonotype originates from a woman aged 40 to 55 with acute COVID-19. The CDR3 DNA reads as TGTGCCAGTAGTCGGGTCGGGACTGAAGCTTTCTTT. Amino acid sequence: CASSRVGTEAFF.